This T cell receptor beta chain was captured in a study of blood T cell repertoires in COVID-19. Study details: Sites across the United States, Italy and Spain contributed samples from acute and convalescent COVID-19. The cDNA or gDNA used as material had been derived from T cells, B-cell-depleted T cells, or PBMCs.

Original analysis: Counts of nucleated cells, estimated from reference gene primer amplification, were obtained. The protocol was immunoSEQ multiplex PCR, while the TCRdb copy is restricted to in-frame clones and leaves out a portion. For V, J and clone size, that table is used; D and trimming come from the DNA. The data show under 60,000 clones, about four fifths seen once. V lost 7 bases to trimming and J lost 1 base, with 13 bases between them. There are 14 residues in the CDR3. Per germline, CDR1 SNHLY and CDR2 FYNNEI. The source material was peripheral blood. This chain links TRBV2 with TRBJ1-1; a weak D match, TRBD1 (6 bases). The source is a human donor in a cohort sampled during active COVID-19. CDR3 DNA sequence: TGTGCCAGCACCCCACAGGGTTCGAACACTGAAGCTTTCTTT. Its protein is CASTPQGSNTEAFF.